These 29 T cell receptor beta chains came from one sample sequenced in a study of T cells after posttransplantation cyclophosphamide. The protocol was immunoSEQ multiplex PCR, while the TCRdb copy is restricted to in-frame clones and leaves out a portion. In the table there are 250 or so clones, approximately 88% of which are singletons. The sample taken for sequencing was gut tissue. These receptors originate from a middle-aged man.

The J gene is TRBJ2-1, the V gene TRBV28, with 11 bases aligning to TRBD2. This CDR3 is built from 15 residues. The trim removed 5 bases at V and 5 bases at J, leaving 5 bases unmatched. Germline lookup yields CDR1 MDHEN and CDR2 SYDVKM. CDR3 region: CASSPTTSGNNEQFF. In DNA, the CDR3 is TGTGCCAGCAGTCCAACGACTAGCGGGAACAATGAGCAGTTCTTC.

Concerning this clone itself: Other DNA sequences of this sample code for an identical CDR3. The chain recombines TRBV27 with TRBJ1-2; D is perhaps TRBD1 (5 bases). The germline V gene has CDR1 MNHEY and CDR2 SMNVEV (reference sequence). This CDR3 region has 13 residues. V was cut by 5 bases and J by 2 bases, with 9 bases left in between. DNA of the CDR3: TGTGCCAGCAGTAGGGGTATGAACTATGGCTACACCTTC. It encodes CASSRGMNYGYTF.

The chain carries TRBV7-8 and TRBJ2-5, with 7 bases aligning to TRBD1. TRBJ2-7 explains the end of the DNA better; the J call may be wrong. There are 15 residues in the CDR3. CDR1 is SGHVS and CDR2 is FQNEAQ in the germline V gene. CDR3 protein: CASSLGQGILYEQYF. The CDR3 coding sequence is TGTGCCAGCAGCTTAGGACAGGGCATTCTGTACGAGCAGTACTTC.

The chain employs TRBV4-1 and TRBJ1-6; no reliable D call. Germline loops: CDR1 MGHRA, CDR2 YSYEKL. Trimming shortened V by 1 base and J by 8 bases, and 15 bases separated the two germline ends. This CDR3 is 16 amino acids long. This CDR3 is CASSQGERVVHSPLHF. CDR3 bases: TGCGCCAGCAGCCAAGGAGAGAGGGTGGTACATTCACCCCTCCACTTT.

The V call is TRBV18, the J call TRBJ2-5; no clear D gene. CDR3 length: 12 amino acids. V was clipped by 1 base and J by 4 bases, with 4 bases between them. Germline CDR1 and CDR2: KGHSH and LQKENI. CDR3 protein: CASSPQLETQYF. CDR3 nucleotides: TGTGCCAGCTCACCACAGCTAGAGACCCAGTACTTC.

This chain links TRBV11-3 with TRBJ2-7; D gene ambiguous. The CDR3 consists of 11 residues. Germline CDR1 SGHNT, CDR2 YENEEA. The V and J ends lost 4 bases and 3 bases respectively, with 4 bases between them. This CDR3 is CASSSLYEQYF. Written as DNA, the CDR3 is TGTGCCAGCAGCTCACTCTACGAGCAGTACTTC. The whole variable domain, remainder taken from reference TRBV11-3 and TRBJ2-7, is EAGVVQSPRYKIIEKKQPVAFWCNPISGHNTLYWYLQNLGQGPELLIRYENEEAVDDSQLPKDRFSAERLKGVDSTLKIQPAELGDSAVYLCASSSLYEQYFGPGTRLTVT.

For the CDR3, the DNA is TGTGCCAGCAGTGGGTGGACAGCCTTGGAGTACTTC. This encodes CASSGWTALEYF. V gene TRBV6-1 combines with J gene TRBJ2-5; a possible D gene is TRBD1 (6 bases). Trimming shortened V by 4 bases and J by 12 bases, and 15 bases separated the two germline ends. Germline lookup yields CDR1 MNHNS and CDR2 SASEGT. This CDR3 has 12 residues.

The rearrangement links TRBV28 to TRBJ1-5; no reliable D call. The V and J ends lost 5 bases and 0 bases respectively, with 11 bases between them. The CDR3 spans 15 residues. The V gene's germline CDR1 is MDHEN and CDR2 SYDVKM. The CDR3 nucleotides read TGTGCCAGCAGTCTAGATCAAAATAGCAATCAGCCCCAGCATTTT. This codes for CASSLDQNSNQPQHF.

The rearrangement links TRBV5-1 to TRBJ1-1; TRBD1 might be the D (6 bases). The CDR3 is 14 residues long. V lost 3 bases to trimming and J lost 7 bases, with 16 bases between them. Per the germline V gene, CDR1 is SGHRS and CDR2 is YFSETQ. For the CDR3, the DNA is TGCGCCAGCAGCTACACCGGGACACAAATTGAAGCTTTCTTT. Protein product: CASSYTGTQIEAFF.

This clone was seen only a few times. This sample includes further DNA sequences coding for the same CDR3. V is TRBV27 and J is TRBJ1-2; D is possibly TRBD1 (5 bases). Trimming pared 5 bases from V and 2 bases from J, leaving 9 bases between. Germline CDR1 MNHEY, CDR2 SMNVEV (reference sequence). The CDR3 has 13 residues. This CDR3 reads CASSRGMNYGYTF. The CDR3 bases are TGTGCCAGCAGTAGGGGCATGAACTATGGCTACACCTTC.

The gene calls are TRBV11-2 and TRBJ2-5; TRBD1 matches at 7 bases. Germline lookup yields CDR1 SGHAT and CDR2 FQNNGV. The V gene end was trimmed by 5 bases and the J gene end by 4 bases; junction bases not matched to a gene: 10. CDR3 size: 15 residues. CDR3 DNA: TGTGCCAGCAGCGAAGACAGGGCTGCGGGAGAGACCCAGTACTTC. Amino acids: CASSEDRAAGETQYF.

This chain connects TRBV5-6 to TRBJ2-1, with D uncertain. The length of the CDR3 is 14 residues. Between the trimmed V and J ends, which lost 0 bases and 3 bases, there was a span of 7 bases. From germline, CDR1 is SGHDT and CDR2 YYEEEE. CDR3 nucleotides: TGTGCCAGCAGCTTGGGCGACAACTACAATGAGCAGTTCTTC. As protein: CASSLGDNYNEQFF.

The V gene is TRBV9, the J gene TRBJ2-5; D possibly corresponds to TRBD1 (5 bases). The CDR3 runs 14 residues. Looked up from germline, CDR1 is SGDLS and CDR2 is YYNGEE. V lost 0 bases to trimming and J lost 1 base, with 7 bases between them. CDR3 nucleotides: TGTGCCAGCAGCGTAGCCGACAGCCAAGAGACCCAGTACTTC. It encodes CASSVADSQETQYF. Filled out from reference TRBV9 and TRBJ2-5, the complete variable domain reads DSGVTQTPKHLITATGQRVTLRCSPRSGDLSVYWYQQSLDQGLQFLIQYYNGEERAKGNILERFSAQQFPDLHSELNLSSLELGDSALYFCASSVADSQETQYFGPGTRLLVL.

V and J are TRBV10-1 and TRBJ1-2, with no clear D. V gave up 8 bases and J gave up 8 bases, with 9 bases separating them. The CDR3 consists of 10 residues. Germline CDR1 WNHNN, CDR2 SYGVQD (reference sequence). For the CDR3, the DNA is TGCGCCAGCGGGGAGCACGGCTACACCTTC. Protein product: CASGEHGYTF.

The rearrangement joins TRBV19 to TRBJ1-1; no reliable D call. Germline loops: CDR1 LNHDA, CDR2 SQIVND (reference sequence). Trimming left V 2 bases short and J 1 base short, with 8 bases between. This CDR3 is built from 14 residues. CDR3 bases: TGTGCCAGTAGTATATGGGCGGGGAACACTGAAGCTTTCTTT. Protein sequence: CASSIWAGNTEAFF.

V gene TRBV18 combines with J gene TRBJ2-7; 10 bases are a match to TRBD2. Germline CDR1 reads KGHSH; CDR2 reads LQKENI. Trimming took 3 bases from V and 9 from J; bases not matched to a gene: 8. CDR3 length: 14 residues. The CDR3: CASSPESSGSAQYF. Here the CDR3 DNA reads TGTGCCAGCTCACCGGAGTCTAGCGGGAGCGCGCAGTACTTC.

J is TRBJ2-1 and V is TRBV13; a possible D gene is TRBD2 (6 bases). V was trimmed by 8 bases and J by 9 bases, leaving 23 bases between them. The CDR3 covers 15 residues. Germline V gives CDR1 PRHDT, CDR2 FYEKMQ (reference sequence). CDR3 nucleotides: TGTGCCAGCCCTCGACCGGGACTCCCTAGCAGTGAGCAGTTCTTC. Protein product: CASPRPGLPSSEQFF.

The J gene is TRBJ2-3, the V gene TRBV9; maybe TRBD1 (6 bases). Germline CDR1 reads SGDLS; CDR2 reads YYNGEE. V dropped 0 bases and J dropped 2 bases, with 7 bases sitting between them. CDR3 length equals 14 residues. The DNA for the CDR3 is TGTGCCAGCAGCGTAGAGGGGGTCACAGATACGCAGTATTTT. This encodes CASSVEGVTDTQYF. Variable domain in full (rest from reference TRBV9 and TRBJ2-3): DSGVTQTPKHLITATGQRVTLRCSPRSGDLSVYWYQQSLDQGLQFLIQYYNGEERAKGNILERFSAQQFPDLHSELNLSSLELGDSALYFCASSVEGVTDTQYFGPGTRLTVL.

The chain recombines TRBV5-6 with TRBJ2-7; a weak D match, TRBD1 (5 bases). The CDR3 covers 13 residues. Germline CDR1 and CDR2: SGHDT and YYEEEE. Between the trimmed V and J ends, which lost 4 bases and 6 bases, there was a span of 14 bases. Here the CDR3 DNA reads TGTGCCAGCAGCCCCCTGGCAGGGCGCGAGCAGTACTTC. Protein sequence: CASSPLAGREQYF.

This chain links TRBV6-4 with TRBJ1-2; D unclear. From germline, CDR1 is MRHNA and CDR2 SNTAGT. The germline V and J ends were trimmed by 0 bases and 5 bases, with 4 bases remaining between them. The CDR3 spans 12 residues. The CDR3 DNA is TGTGCCAGCAGTGACTCGTCGTATGGCTACACCTTC. Its protein is CASSDSSYGYTF.

The chain uses TRBV5-1 and TRBJ2-7; 9 bases are a match to TRBD2. Losses at the gene ends were 10 bases for V and 5 bases for J; bases not matched to a gene: 7. Per germline, CDR1 SGHRS and CDR2 YFSETQ. This CDR3 comprises 12 residues. The CDR3 DNA follows: TGCGCCTGCCGGCGGGAGGGGGACGAGCAGTACTTC. As protein: CACRREGDEQYF.

There are a few counts of this clone. The junction departs from germline at one end; a sequencing error may be responsible. This chain connects TRBV4-1 to TRBJ1-4; weak D call: TRBD1 (5 bases). CDR1 is MGHRA and CDR2 is YSYEKL in the germline V gene. This CDR3 has 11 amino acids. The CDR3 DNA sequence: TGCGCCAGCGGGGGGGGAGCCTTGAGGGTTTTT. The encoded protein is CASGGGALRVF.

The chain uses TRBV27 and TRBJ1-4, with 9 positions matching TRBD1. V trimming: 7 bases; J trimming: 5 bases; junction bases outside the gene matches: 8. The CDR3 is 15 amino acids. Germline lookup yields CDR1 MNHEY and CDR2 SMNVEV (reference sequence). The chain's CDR3 is CASTKQGAGNEKLFF. The CDR3 bases are TGTGCCAGCACCAAACAGGGGGCTGGGAATGAAAAACTGTTTTTT.

The chain joins TRBV5-6 to TRBJ1-5; 11 nucleotides align to TRBD1. The CDR3 has 18 residues. J gave up 4 bases and V 4 bases, and 13 bases lay outside the gene matches. Germline V gives CDR1 SGHDT, CDR2 YYEEEE. The DNA of the CDR3 is TGTGCCAGCAGCCGCTATGGGGGGACAGGGGGAAAGAATCAGCCCCAGCATTTT. This codes for CASSRYGGTGGKNQPQHF.

The J gene is TRBJ1-5, the V gene TRBV2; 9 nucleotides match TRBD1. The germline V gene has CDR1 SNHLY and CDR2 FYNNEI. The CDR3 consists of 18 residues. V was clipped by 4 bases and J by 1 base; unmatched bases: 11. CDR3 amino acids: CASSGDREDPRSNQPQHF. The CDR3 DNA follows: TGTGCCAGCAGTGGGGACAGGGAAGACCCTAGGAGCAATCAGCCCCAGCATTTT. The complete variable domain, with remaining parts taken from reference TRBV2 and TRBJ1-5, reads EPEVTQTPSHQVTQMGQEVILRCVPISNHLYFYWYRQILGQKVEFLVSFYNNEISEKSEIFDDQFSVERPDGSNFTLKIRSTKLEDSAMYFCASSGDREDPRSNQPQHFGDGTRLSIL.

This sequence joins TRBV9 and TRBJ1-2, with TRBD1 matching over 9 bases. V shed 5 bases and J 8 bases; nucleotides not matched to a gene: 4. The germline V gene encodes CDR1 SGDLS and CDR2 YYNGEE. The CDR3 spans 12 residues. The chain's CDR3 is CASSGDREGYTF. The CDR3 DNA reads TGTGCCAGCAGTGGGGACAGGGAAGGCTACACCTTC.

The chain carries TRBV29-1 and TRBJ1-4; 10 bases are shared with TRBD1. Germline values: CDR1 SQVTM, CDR2 ANQGSEA. V shed 7 bases, J shed 2 bases, and the junction held 4 bases outside the gene matches. The CDR3 sequence is 14 residues long. CDR3 nucleotides: TGCAGCGCTGGACAGGGGGGCACTAATGAAAAACTGTTTTTT. Residues: CSAGQGGTNEKLFF.

J is TRBJ2-5 and V is TRBV2; the match to TRBD2 covers 7 bases. CDR1 and CDR2 (germline): SNHLY, FYNNEI. The V and J ends lost 4 bases and 0 bases, in that order; junction bases with no gene match: 5. The CDR3 is 15 residues long. CDR3 loop: CASSASSGNQETQYF. CDR3 sequence (DNA): TGTGCCAGCAGTGCTTCCAGCGGGAACCAAGAGACCCAGTACTTC.

The rearrangement joins TRBV5-5 to TRBJ2-5; D is possibly TRBD1 (5 bases). V lost 4 bases, J lost 0 bases, and 13 bases lay in between. The V gene's germline CDR1 is SGHKS and CDR2 YYEKEE (reference sequence). The CDR3 sequence is 15 residues long. The CDR3 DNA is TGTGCCAGCAGCATTAGGGCAGGGAACCAAGAGACCCAGTACTTC. This encodes CASSIRAGNQETQYF.